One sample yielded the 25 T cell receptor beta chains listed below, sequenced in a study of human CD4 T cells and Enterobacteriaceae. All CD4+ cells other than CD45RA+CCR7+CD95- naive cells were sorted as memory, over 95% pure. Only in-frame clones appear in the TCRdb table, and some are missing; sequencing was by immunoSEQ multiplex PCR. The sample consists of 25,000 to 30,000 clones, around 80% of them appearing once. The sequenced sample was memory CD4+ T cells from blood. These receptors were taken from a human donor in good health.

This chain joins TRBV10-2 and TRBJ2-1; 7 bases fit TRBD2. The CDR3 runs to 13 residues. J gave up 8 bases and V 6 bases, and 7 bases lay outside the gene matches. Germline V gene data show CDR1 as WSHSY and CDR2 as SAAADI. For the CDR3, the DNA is TGCGCCAGCAGAGGACTAGAAGTATATGAGCAGTTCTTC. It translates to CASRGLEVYEQFF.

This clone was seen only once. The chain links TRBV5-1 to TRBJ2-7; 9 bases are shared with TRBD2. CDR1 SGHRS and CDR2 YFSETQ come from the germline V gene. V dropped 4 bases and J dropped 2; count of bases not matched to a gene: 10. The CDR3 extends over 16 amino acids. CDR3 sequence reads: CASSPGRREGPYEQYF. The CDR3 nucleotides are TGCGCCAGCAGCCCGGGGAGGCGGGAGGGCCCCTACGAGCAGTACTTC.

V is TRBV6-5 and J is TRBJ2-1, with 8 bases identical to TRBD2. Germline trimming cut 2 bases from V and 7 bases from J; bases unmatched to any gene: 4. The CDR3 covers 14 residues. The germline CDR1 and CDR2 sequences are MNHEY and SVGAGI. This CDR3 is CASSYAGGGNEQFF. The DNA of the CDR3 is TGTGCCAGCAGTTACGCGGGAGGAGGAAATGAGCAGTTCTTC.

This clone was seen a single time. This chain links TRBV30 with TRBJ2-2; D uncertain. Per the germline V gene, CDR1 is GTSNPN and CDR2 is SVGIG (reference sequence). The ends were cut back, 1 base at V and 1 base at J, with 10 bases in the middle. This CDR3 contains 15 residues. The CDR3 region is CAWSAGRRNTGELFF. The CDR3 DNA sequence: TGTGCCTGGAGTGCAGGTAGAAGGAACACCGGGGAGCTGTTTTTT.

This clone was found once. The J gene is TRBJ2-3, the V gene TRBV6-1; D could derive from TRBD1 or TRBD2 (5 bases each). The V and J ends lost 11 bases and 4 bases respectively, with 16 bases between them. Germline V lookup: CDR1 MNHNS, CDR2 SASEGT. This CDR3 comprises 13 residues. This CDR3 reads CAGTVIGSDTQYF. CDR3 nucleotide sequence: TGTGCCGGGACGGTGATAGGTTCAGATACGCAGTATTTT.

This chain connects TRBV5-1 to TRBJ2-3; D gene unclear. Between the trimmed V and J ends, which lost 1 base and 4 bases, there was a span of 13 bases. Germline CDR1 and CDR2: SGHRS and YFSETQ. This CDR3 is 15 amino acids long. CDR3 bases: TGCGCCAGCAGCTTGCAGAAACCGAGCCCAGATACGCAGTATTTT. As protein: CASSLQKPSPDTQYF.

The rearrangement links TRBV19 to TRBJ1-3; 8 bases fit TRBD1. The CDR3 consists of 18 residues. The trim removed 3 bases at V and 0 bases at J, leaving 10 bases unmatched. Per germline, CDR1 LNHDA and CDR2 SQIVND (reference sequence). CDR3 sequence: CASSIVAGRGHSGNTIYF. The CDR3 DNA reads TGTGCCAGTAGTATCGTCGCGGGCAGGGGGCACTCTGGAAACACCATATATTTT.

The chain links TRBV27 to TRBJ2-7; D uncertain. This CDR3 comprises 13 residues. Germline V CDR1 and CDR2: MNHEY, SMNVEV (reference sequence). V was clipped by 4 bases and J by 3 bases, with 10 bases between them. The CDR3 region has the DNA TGTGCCAGCAGTTCTTTCGGGTACTACGAGCAGTACTTC. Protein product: CASSSFGYYEQYF.

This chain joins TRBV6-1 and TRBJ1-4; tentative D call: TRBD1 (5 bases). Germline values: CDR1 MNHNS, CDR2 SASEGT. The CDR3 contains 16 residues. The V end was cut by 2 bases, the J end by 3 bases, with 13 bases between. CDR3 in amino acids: CASSEFYRGSNEKLFF. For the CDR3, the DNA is TGTGCCAGCAGTGAATTTTATCGGGGGTCTAATGAAAAACTGTTTTTT.

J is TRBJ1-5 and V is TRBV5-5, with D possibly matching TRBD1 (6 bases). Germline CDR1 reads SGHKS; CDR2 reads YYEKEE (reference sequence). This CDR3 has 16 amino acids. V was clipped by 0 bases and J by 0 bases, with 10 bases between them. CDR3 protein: CASSLGGGASNQPQHF. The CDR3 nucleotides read TGTGCCAGCAGCTTGGGTGGGGGCGCTAGCAATCAGCCCCAGCATTTT.

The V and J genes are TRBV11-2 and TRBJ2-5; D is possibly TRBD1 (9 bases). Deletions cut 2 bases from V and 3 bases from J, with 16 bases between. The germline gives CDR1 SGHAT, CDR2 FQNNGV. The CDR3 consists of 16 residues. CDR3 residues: CASSLQRGTGKETQYF. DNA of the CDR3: TGTGCCAGCAGCTTACAGCGGGGGACAGGGAAAGAGACCCAGTACTTC.

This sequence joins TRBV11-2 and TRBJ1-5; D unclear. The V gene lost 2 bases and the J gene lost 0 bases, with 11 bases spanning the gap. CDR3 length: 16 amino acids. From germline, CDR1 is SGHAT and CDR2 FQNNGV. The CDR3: CASSLLPGYSNQPQHF. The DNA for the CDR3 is TGTGCCAGCAGCTTACTCCCAGGTTATAGCAATCAGCCCCAGCATTTT.

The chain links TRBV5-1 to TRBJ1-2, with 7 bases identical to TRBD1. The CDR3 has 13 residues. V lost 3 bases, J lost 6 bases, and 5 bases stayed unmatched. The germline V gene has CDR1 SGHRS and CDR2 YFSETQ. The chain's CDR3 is CASSSPTGDGYTF. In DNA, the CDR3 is TGCGCCAGCAGCTCCCCCACAGGGGATGGCTACACCTTC.

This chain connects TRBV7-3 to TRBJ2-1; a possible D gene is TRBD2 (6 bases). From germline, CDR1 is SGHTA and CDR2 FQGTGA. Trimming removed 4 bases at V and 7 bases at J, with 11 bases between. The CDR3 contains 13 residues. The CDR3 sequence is CASSSTSLNEQFF. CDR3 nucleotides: TGTGCCAGCAGCTCGACTAGTTTGAATGAGCAGTTCTTC. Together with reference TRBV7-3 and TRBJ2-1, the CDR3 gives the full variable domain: GAGVSQTPSNKVTEKGKYVELRCDPISGHTALYWYRQSLGQGPEFLIYFQGTGAADDSGLPNDRFFAVRPEGSVSTLKIQRTERGDSAVYLCASSSTSLNEQFFGPGTRLTVL.

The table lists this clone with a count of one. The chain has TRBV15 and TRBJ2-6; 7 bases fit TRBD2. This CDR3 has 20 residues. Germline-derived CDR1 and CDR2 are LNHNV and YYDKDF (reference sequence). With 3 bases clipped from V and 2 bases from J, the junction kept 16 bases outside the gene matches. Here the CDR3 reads CATSSLNLGGYVAGANVLTF. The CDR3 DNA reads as TGTGCCACCAGCAGCCTAAACCTCGGGGGGTATGTTGCTGGGGCCAACGTCCTGACTTTC.

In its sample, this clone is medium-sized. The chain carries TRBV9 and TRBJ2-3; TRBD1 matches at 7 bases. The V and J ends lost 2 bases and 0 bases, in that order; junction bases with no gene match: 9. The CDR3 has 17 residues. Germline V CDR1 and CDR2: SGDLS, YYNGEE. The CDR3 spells CASSVTTPGQSTDTQYF. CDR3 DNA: TGTGCCAGCAGCGTTACGACCCCGGGACAGAGCACAGATACGCAGTATTTT. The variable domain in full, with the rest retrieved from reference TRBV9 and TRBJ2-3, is DSGVTQTPKHLITATGQRVTLRCSPRSGDLSVYWYQQSLDQGLQFLIQYYNGEERAKGNILERFSAQQFPDLHSELNLSSLELGDSALYFCASSVTTPGQSTDTQYFGPGTRLTVL.

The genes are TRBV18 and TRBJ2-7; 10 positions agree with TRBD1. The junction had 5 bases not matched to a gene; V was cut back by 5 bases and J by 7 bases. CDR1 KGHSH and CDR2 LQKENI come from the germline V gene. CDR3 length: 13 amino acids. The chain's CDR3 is CASSRTGGQEQYF. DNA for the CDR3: TGTGCCAGCTCAAGGACAGGGGGTCAGGAGCAGTACTTC.

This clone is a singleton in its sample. The CDR3 reads CASSYRTSSGYTF. For the CDR3, the DNA is TGTGCCAGCAGTTACCGAACCTCGTCGGGCTACACCTTC. The J gene is TRBJ1-2, the V gene TRBV28; no reliable D call. The V gene's germline CDR1 is MDHEN and CDR2 SYDVKM. The V end was cut by 4 bases, the J end by 8 bases, with 14 bases between. The CDR3 length is 13 residues.

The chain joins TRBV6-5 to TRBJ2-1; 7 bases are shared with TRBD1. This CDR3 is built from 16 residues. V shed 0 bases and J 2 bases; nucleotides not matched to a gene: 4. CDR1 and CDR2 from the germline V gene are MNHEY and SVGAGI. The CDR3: CASSYSAGGTYNEQFF. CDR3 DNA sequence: TGTGCCAGCAGTTACTCGGCAGGGGGAACCTACAATGAGCAGTTCTTC.

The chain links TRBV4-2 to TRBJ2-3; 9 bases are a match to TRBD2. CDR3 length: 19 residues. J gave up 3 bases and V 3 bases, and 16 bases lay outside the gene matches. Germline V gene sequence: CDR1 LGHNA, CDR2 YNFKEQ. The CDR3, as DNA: TGTGCCAGCAGCCAGGGCGCCGGGGATAGCGGGAGTCTAACAGATACGCAGTATTTT. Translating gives CASSQGAGDSGSLTDTQYF.

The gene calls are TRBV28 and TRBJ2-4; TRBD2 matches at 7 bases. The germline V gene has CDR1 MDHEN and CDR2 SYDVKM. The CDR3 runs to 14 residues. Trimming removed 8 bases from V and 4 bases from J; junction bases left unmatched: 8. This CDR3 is CASEGGPGKNIQYF. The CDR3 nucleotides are TGTGCCAGCGAGGGAGGGCCCGGAAAAAACATTCAGTACTTC.

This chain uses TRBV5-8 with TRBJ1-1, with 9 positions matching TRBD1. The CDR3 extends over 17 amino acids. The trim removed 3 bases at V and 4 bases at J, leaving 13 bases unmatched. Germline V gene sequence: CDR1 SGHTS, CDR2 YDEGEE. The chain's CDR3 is CASSSILGQGSGTEAFF. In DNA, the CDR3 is TGTGCCAGCAGCTCAATACTTGGACAGGGGTCGGGCACTGAAGCTTTCTTT. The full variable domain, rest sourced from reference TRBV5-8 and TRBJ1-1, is EAGVTQSPTHLIKTRGQQATLRCSPISGHTSVYWYQQALGLGLQFLLWYDEGEERNRGNFPPRFSGRQFPNYSSELNVNALELEDSALYLCASSSILGQGSGTEAFFGQGTRLTVV.

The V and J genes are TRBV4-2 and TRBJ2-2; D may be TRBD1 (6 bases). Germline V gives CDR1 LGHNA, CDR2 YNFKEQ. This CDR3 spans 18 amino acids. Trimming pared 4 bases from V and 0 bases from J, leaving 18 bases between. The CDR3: CASSRAIVQGSNTGELFF. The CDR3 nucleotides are TGTGCCAGCAGCCGGGCCATAGTACAGGGCTCGAACACCGGGGAGCTGTTTTTT.

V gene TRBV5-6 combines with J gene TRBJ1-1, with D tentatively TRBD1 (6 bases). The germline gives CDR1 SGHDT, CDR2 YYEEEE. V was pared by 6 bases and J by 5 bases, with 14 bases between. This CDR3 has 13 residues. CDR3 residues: CASITSGDTEAFF. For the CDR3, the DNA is TGTGCCAGCATCACATCAGGGGATACTGAAGCTTTCTTT.

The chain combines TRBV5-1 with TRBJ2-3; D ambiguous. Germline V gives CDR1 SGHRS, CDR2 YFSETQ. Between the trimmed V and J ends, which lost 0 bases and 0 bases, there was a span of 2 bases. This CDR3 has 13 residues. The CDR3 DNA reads TGCGCCAGCAGCTTGGTTAGCACAGATACGCAGTATTTT. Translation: CASSLVSTDTQYF.